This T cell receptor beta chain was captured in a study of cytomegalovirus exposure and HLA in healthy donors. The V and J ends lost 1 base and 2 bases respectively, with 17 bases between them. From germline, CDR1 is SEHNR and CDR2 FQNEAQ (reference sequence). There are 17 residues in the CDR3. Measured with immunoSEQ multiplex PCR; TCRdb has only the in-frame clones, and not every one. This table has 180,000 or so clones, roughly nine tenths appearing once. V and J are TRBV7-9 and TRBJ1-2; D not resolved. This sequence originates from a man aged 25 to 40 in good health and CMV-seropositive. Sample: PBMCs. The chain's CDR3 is CASSLGGHEGGNYGYTF. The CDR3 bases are TGTGCCAGCAGCTTAGGAGGGCATGAGGGAGGGAACTATGGCTACACCTTC.